A single sample gave rise to the 30 T cell receptor beta chains below, sequenced in a study of T and B cells in COVID-19 patients. Blood genomic DNA input for TRB amplification was 250-500 ng. BIOMED2 TRB-A/B primer pools were used in multiplex TRB PCR. TCRdb re-analysed the multiplex PCR reads in MiXCR, keeping a single row per CDR3 protein. The repertoire holds over 5,000 distinct CDR3 sequences, about a third seen once, with about 53% in the top ten. Sequenced sample: blood. These receptors were obtained from a human donor with active COVID-19.

This clonotype came up a few times. The junction departs from the called germline gene at one end, perhaps through a read error. This chain links TRBV5-3 with TRBJ2-5; no clear D. TRBV5-3 is an ORF, and what it does is uncertain. The CDR3 extends over 13 amino acids. The CDR3 here is CASSLQDQETQYF. The DNA of the CDR3 is TGCGCCAGCAGCCTTCAGGACCAAGAGACCCAGTACTTC.

This clonotype was picked up a small number of times. The chain carries TRBV12-3 or TRBV12-4 and TRBJ2-7, with 10 bases matching TRBD2. V lost 5 bases, J lost 2 bases, and 6 bases stayed unmatched. The CDR3 sequence is 15 residues long. CDR3 coding DNA: TGTGCCAGCAGTAGGGGACTAGCGACGACCTACGAGCAGTACTTC. Translating gives CASSRGLATTYEQYF.

This clonotype was counted ten times or more. V usage is TRBV6-5 and J usage is TRBJ2-1; TRBD2 aligns across 9 bases. The CDR3 length is 15 residues. Trimming at V came to 4 bases and at J to 0 bases, leaving 1 base not matched to a gene. CDR1 is MNHEY and CDR2 is SVGAGI in the germline V gene. The CDR3 nucleotides read TGTGCCAGCAGTTTTAGCGGGAGCTCCTACAATGAGCAGTTCTTC. Translating it yields CASSFSGSSYNEQFF.

For this clonotype: Given a much more abundant clone one base away, this may be a read error. V is TRBV29-1 and J is TRBJ2-3, with 8 nucleotides matching TRBD2. The CDR3 totals 15 residues. Germline V gene data show CDR1 as SQVTM and CDR2 as ANQGSEA. CDR3 sequence: CSDILTSASTDTQYF. In DNA, the CDR3 is TGCAGTGACATCTTGACTAGCGCGAGCACAGATACGCAGTATTTT.

This clonotype was seen a handful of times. The J gene is TRBJ1-2, the V gene TRBV12-3 or TRBV12-4; TRBD1 matches 10 bases. With V trimmed by 3 bases and J by 8 bases, 6 bases remained unmatched. CDR3 length: 14 residues. CDR3 sequence (DNA): TGTGCCAGCAGTTTCCGCGGGACAGGGGAGGGCTACACCTTC. This translates into CASSFRGTGEGYTF.

This clonotype rates as medium-sized. The chain is built from TRBV19 and TRBJ2-7; D gene ambiguous. Trimming pared 4 bases from V and 0 bases from J, leaving 10 bases between. Germline V gene lookup returns CDR1 LNHDA and CDR2 SQIVND (reference sequence). The length of the CDR3 is 14 residues. CDR3: CASSTVEDSYEQYF. CDR3 sequence (DNA): TGTGCCAGTAGTACGGTGGAAGACTCCTACGAGCAGTACTTC.

This clonotype is medium-sized. This rearrangement joins TRBV29-1 to TRBJ2-6; 8 bases map to TRBD1. The J segment lost 1 base and the V segment lost 5 bases, leaving 1 base of the junction unmatched. Looked up from germline, CDR1 is SQVTM and CDR2 is ANQGSEA. The CDR3 runs 14 residues. DNA of the CDR3: TGCAGCGTTACAGGGGGTTCTGGGGCCAACGTCCTGACTTTC. Its protein product is CSVTGGSGANVLTF.

This clonotype was found a few times. The V gene is TRBV12-3 or TRBV12-4, the J gene TRBJ2-5; TRBD1 matches at 7 bases. V was clipped by 5 bases and J by 3 bases; unmatched bases: 9. The CDR3 totals 15 residues. This chain's CDR3 is CASSLLGTVKETQYF. CDR3 nucleotides: TGTGCCAGCAGTCTCTTAGGGACAGTCAAAGAGACCCAGTACTTC.

This clonotype appeared once. This rearrangement joins TRBV29-1 to TRBJ2-7, with 12 bases lining up with TRBD2. V lost 4 bases and J lost 12; bases outside the gene matches: 13. The CDR3 loop spans 14 amino acids. CDR1 and CDR2 from the germline V gene are SQVTM and ANQGSEA. The CDR3 sequence: CSVGVLAGGKVRYF. CDR3 coding DNA: TGCAGCGTTGGGGTCCTAGCGGGAGGGAAGGTCCGGTACTTC.

By sample share, this clonotype is medium-sized. V gene TRBV29-1 combines with J gene TRBJ2-1; a possible D gene is TRBD1 (6 bases). From germline, CDR1 is SQVTM and CDR2 ANQGSEA. The V end lost 6 bases, the J end lost 3 bases, and 12 bases lay between the germline ends. The CDR3 runs 13 residues. Here the CDR3 reads CSVRTVSYNEQFF. DNA for the CDR3: TGCAGCGTCCGGACAGTAAGCTACAATGAGCAGTTCTTC.

By proportion, this clonotype is medium-sized. The rearrangement links TRBV6-5 to TRBJ2-1, with 7 positions matching TRBD2. The germline V gene has CDR1 MNHEY and CDR2 SVGAGI. The CDR3 loop spans 11 amino acids. V trimming: 6 bases; J trimming: 10 bases; junction bases outside the gene matches: 3. CDR3 sequence reads: CASSKGLEQFF. The CDR3 region has the DNA TGTGCCAGCAGCAAGGGACTAGAGCAGTTCTTC.

This clonotype is deemed medium-sized (0.01 to 0.1%). The chain carries TRBV19 and TRBJ2-1, with 11 bases fitting TRBD1. The V gene's germline CDR1 is LNHDA and CDR2 SQIVND (reference sequence). The junction had 6 bases not matched to a gene; V was cut back by 7 bases and J by 7 bases. The length of the CDR3 is 14 residues. CDR3 sequence: CASKAGTGGNEQFF. CDR3 in DNA: TGTGCCAGTAAAGCCGGGACAGGGGGAAATGAGCAGTTCTTC.

This clonotype was observed a few times. This chain uses TRBV5-6 with TRBJ1-1; 8 bases map to TRBD1. The CDR3 runs 14 residues. V gave up 2 bases and J gave up 5 bases; unmatched junction bases: 5. Germline values: CDR1 SGHDT, CDR2 YYEEEE. The CDR3 DNA follows: TGTGCCAGCAGCTTCGGAGACAGGGGAACTGAAGCTTTCTTT. This gives the protein CASSFGDRGTEAFF.

This clonotype was seen once. V usage is TRBV27 and J usage is TRBJ1-3; no clear D gene. This CDR3 contains 17 residues. The ends were cut back, 5 bases at V and 0 bases at J, with 17 bases in the middle. Germline V gene data show CDR1 as MNHEY and CDR2 as SMNVEV (reference sequence). The CDR3 DNA reads as TGTGCCAGCAGTACCCGTGCTCGAGCAACCTCTGGAAACACCATATATTTT. This translates into CASSTRARATSGNTIYF.

In its sample, this clonotype was seen a few times. V and J are TRBV5-5 and TRBJ1-1; 7 nucleotides line up with TRBD1. The CDR3 is 13 residues long. CDR1 SGHKS and CDR2 YYEKEE come from the germline V gene (reference sequence). J gave up 7 bases and V 3 bases, and 6 bases lay outside the gene matches. The CDR3 loop is CASSSGQVVEAFF. For the CDR3, the DNA is TGTGCCAGCAGCTCCGGACAGGTCGTTGAAGCTTTCTTT.

Concerning this clonotype itself: This may stem from a read error, because a much larger clone lies one nucleotide away. The chain combines TRBV12-3 or TRBV12-4 with TRBJ1-5, with TRBD1 matching over 7 bases. CDR3 size: 13 residues. The CDR3 sequence: CVTAQGENQPQHF. The CDR3 region has the DNA TGTGTCACCGCGCAGGGGGAAAATCAGCCCCAGCATTTT.

The chain has TRBV20-1 and TRBJ2-3; 8 nucleotides line up with TRBD1. The CDR3 has 14 residues. Germline values: CDR1 DFQATT, CDR2 SNEGSKA (reference sequence). With V trimmed by 3 bases and J by 3 bases, 5 bases remained unmatched. The CDR3: CSARAGGGTDTQYF. In nucleotides, the CDR3 is TGCAGTGCTAGGGCAGGGGGCGGGACAGATACGCAGTATTTT.

This clonotype is judged medium-sized (0.01 to 0.1%). The rearrangement uses TRBV29-1 and TRBJ2-3, with TRBD1 matching over 8 bases. After removal of 7 bases from V and 14 bases from J, the junction contained 11 bases not matched to a gene. There are 11 residues in the CDR3. Looked up from germline, CDR1 is SQVTM and CDR2 is ANQGSEA. The CDR3 is CSAGGQGQAYF. CDR3 DNA sequence: TGCAGCGCGGGTGGACAGGGCCAAGCGTATTTT.

By sample share, this clonotype is medium-sized. The chain recombines TRBV6-1 with TRBJ2-1; 10 bases are shared with TRBD1. Trimming removed 4 bases from V and 0 bases from J; junction bases left unmatched: 6. From germline, CDR1 is MNHNS and CDR2 SASEGT. CDR3 length: 17 amino acids. CDR3 nucleotide sequence: TGTGCCAGCAGTGTCGGACAGGGGGATAGCTCCTACAATGAGCAGTTCTTC. Translated, it gives CASSVGQGDSSYNEQFF.

This clonotype was seen more than once but under ten times. The CDR3 protein is CASSPSGDGNQPQHF. The CDR3, as DNA: TGTGCCAGCTCACCATCAGGGGATGGCAATCAGCCCCAGCATTTT. The chain employs TRBV18 and TRBJ1-5, with D perhaps matching TRBD1 (6 bases). V was shortened by 2 bases and J by 2 bases, with 10 bases between the two germline ends. This CDR3 spans 15 amino acids. CDR1 is KGHSH, CDR2 LQKENI, per germline.

The rearrangement uses TRBV14 and TRBJ2-4; 7 bases fit TRBD2. The germline gives CDR1 SGHDN, CDR2 FVKESK. This CDR3 is built from 14 residues. V lost 3 bases and J lost 7; bases outside the gene matches: 6. Here the CDR3 reads CASSQSGGTNIQYF. The CDR3 DNA reads as TGTGCCAGCAGCCAGTCGGGGGGTACGAACATTCAGTACTTC.

In its sample, this clonotype was seen a few times. The chain links TRBV18 to TRBJ1-5; no clear D. V lost 2 bases to trimming and J lost 4 bases, with 6 bases between them. The length of the CDR3 is 13 residues. Germline values: CDR1 KGHSH, CDR2 LQKENI. The CDR3 sequence is CASSPGMNQPQHF. The DNA for the CDR3 is TGTGCCAGCTCACCAGGGATGAATCAGCCCCAGCATTTT.

The rearrangement links TRBV11-2 to TRBJ2-1, with TRBD2 matching 7 bases. This CDR3 is 16 amino acids long. Germline loops: CDR1 SGHAT, CDR2 FQNNGV. V shed 1 base and J 4 bases; nucleotides not matched to a gene: 7. DNA of the CDR3: TGTGCCAGCAGCTTAGGGGGGGAGGGCCCTTACAATGAGCAGTTCTTC. It translates to CASSLGGEGPYNEQFF.

This chain links TRBV6-1 with TRBJ1-1; perhaps TRBD1 as D (6 bases). The germline gives CDR1 MNHNS, CDR2 SASEGT. The CDR3 consists of 13 residues. Trimming removed 6 bases from V and 5 bases from J, with 13 bases in between. In DNA form, the CDR3 reads TGTGCCAGCAGCTCCACAGGGAGGACTGAAGCTTTCTTT. The encoded protein is CASSSTGRTEAFF.

The genes are TRBV5-4 and TRBJ2-3, with D perhaps TRBD2 (6 bases). CDR1 SGHNT and CDR2 YYREEE come from the germline V gene (reference sequence). V gave up 4 bases and J gave up 2 bases, with 17 bases separating them. The CDR3 has 16 residues. Here the CDR3 reads CASSPGTQPTTDTQYF. CDR3 nucleotides: TGTGCCAGCAGCCCCGGGACTCAACCCACCACAGATACGCAGTATTTT.

The V and J genes are TRBV5-5 and TRBJ1-1; no reliable D call. The CDR3 covers 15 residues. V shed 6 bases and J shed 3 bases, with 18 bases lying between them. Per germline, CDR1 SGHKS and CDR2 YYEKEE (reference sequence). CDR3 sequence reads: CASTPRIFRDTEAFF. The CDR3 bases are TGTGCCAGCACCCCGAGGATCTTTCGCGACACTGAAGCTTTCTTT.

This clonotype ranks as medium-sized. The gene calls are TRBV19 and TRBJ2-1, with 12 positions matching TRBD2. Per the germline V gene, CDR1 is LNHDA and CDR2 is SQIVND (reference sequence). J was trimmed by 6 bases and V by 0 bases; bases with no gene match: 12. The CDR3 sequence is 19 residues long. In DNA, the CDR3 is TGTGCCAGTAGTATAGAGGTCGTTACTAGCGGGAGGTTTGGCAATGAGCAGTTCTTC. Its translation is CASSIEVVTSGRFGNEQFF.

The V call is TRBV20-1, the J call TRBJ2-1, with 7 bases identical to TRBD2. With 3 bases clipped from V and 4 bases from J, the junction kept 15 bases outside the gene matches. CDR3 length equals 17 residues. CDR1 DFQATT and CDR2 SNEGSKA come from the germline V gene (reference sequence). The DNA of the CDR3 is TGCAGTGCTAGTCCCAGCACTAGCGACTTCTTGTACAATGAGCAGTTCTTC. The encoded protein is CSASPSTSDFLYNEQFF.

As DNA, the CDR3 is TGCGCCAGCAGCTTGGGTGTTACCGGGGAGCTGTTTTTT. It translates to CASSLGVTGELFF. This chain uses TRBV5-1 with TRBJ2-2; D call uncertain. Germline V lookup: CDR1 SGHRS, CDR2 YFSETQ. Between the trimmed V and J ends, which lost 0 bases and 5 bases, there was a span of 5 bases. CDR3 length: 13 amino acids.

The chain uses TRBV6-5 and TRBJ2-1; 8 bases match TRBD2. The J call may be faulty, since TRBJ2-5 better matches the DNA end. Germline V gene data show CDR1 as MNHEY and CDR2 as SVGAGI. The CDR3 extends over 18 amino acids. The CDR3 protein is CASSPVGGREGYQETQYF. As DNA, the CDR3 is TGTGCCAGCAGCCCAGTCGGGGGACGGGAGGGATACCAAGAGACCCAGTACTTC.